The 4 T cell receptor beta chains listed next were all sequenced from one sample in a study of graft-versus-host responses after intestinal transplantation. Irradiated, violet-dye-labeled stimulator cells, about 200,000 in number, were plated with about 200,000 CFSE-labeled responder cells. Sequencing was performed with immunoSEQ multiplex PCR; in TCRdb, only in-frame clones are kept and a portion is missing. The table lists about 14,000 clones, around 35% of them singletons, with about 1.9% in the top ten. Sequences were derived from alloreactive CD8+ T cells from a mixed lymphocyte reaction culture, sampled before intestinal transplant. Subset here: CFSE-low proliferating T cells sorted from approximately six-day pre-transplant mixed lymphocyte reaction (GvH or HvG direction). The origin of the receptors is a human patient who received an intestinal transplant.

The chain is built from TRBV18 and TRBJ2-7, with 9 bases that match TRBD2. V was pared by 6 bases and J by 3 bases, with 9 bases of the junction left unmatched. CDR1 and CDR2 (germline): KGHSH, LQKENI. The CDR3 is made up of 15 amino acids. The chain's CDR3 is CASSPTGTSSYEQYF. CDR3 nucleotides: TGTGCCAGCTCTCCTACCGGGACTAGCAGCTACGAGCAGTACTTC.

Details on this clone: A junction boundary mismatches the germline segment, possibly from a read error. The chain links TRBV6-1 to TRBJ2-7; 9 nucleotides agree with TRBD2. Germline V gives CDR1 MNHNS, CDR2 SASEGT. CDR3 length: 14 amino acids. The CDR3 region is CASSGSGGADEQHF. The CDR3 DNA sequence: TGTGCCAGCAGTGGTAGCGGGGGTGCCGACGAGCAGCACTTC.

The rearrangement links TRBV25-1 to TRBJ1-1; TRBD1 matches at 11 bases. Germline lookup yields CDR1 MGHDK and CDR2 SYGVNS. The CDR3 totals 17 residues. With 4 bases clipped from V and 1 base from J, the junction kept 8 bases outside the gene matches. Written as DNA, the CDR3 is TGTGCCAGCAGTGGGACCAGGACAGGGGGCTGGAACACTGAAGCTTTCTTT. Translation: CASSGTRTGGWNTEAFF. The full variable domain, in which reference TRBV25-1 and TRBJ1-1 provide the parts outside the CDR3, is EADIYQTPRYLVIGTGKKITLECSQTMGHDKMYWYQQDPGMELHLIHYSYGVNSTEKGDLSSESTVSRIRTEHFPLTLESARPSHTSQYLCASSGTRTGGWNTEAFFGQGTRLTVV.

The chain is built from TRBV11-2 and TRBJ2-7; the D gene is possibly TRBD1 (5 bases). The V end lost 2 bases, the J end lost 5 bases, and 10 bases lay between the germline ends. The CDR3 covers 13 residues. Germline CDR1 SGHAT, CDR2 FQNNGV. The CDR3 region is CASSLSRVHEQYF. DNA of the CDR3: TGTGCCAGCAGCTTAAGCAGGGTTCACGAGCAGTACTTC.